A single sample is the source of the 11 T cell receptor beta chains below, sequenced in a study of chemoradiotherapy in HPV16-positive cancers (dated by TCRdb to about 2022). The method behind the library was the immunoSEQ multiplex PCR assay. TCRdb mirrors the immuneACCESS table, restricted to in-frame sequences. Some clones are absent from its copies; in checked studies, under half trace to an unresolved V gene, and the reason for the others is unknown. Within this sample are approximately 23,000 clones, with around nine tenths of them counted one time only. 22% of the sample is in the top ten clones. This material consisted of blood, taken from a patient who underwent chemoradiotherapy. These receptors all stem from a human donor with HPV-associated anogenital cancer.

The V gene is TRBV6-5, the J gene TRBJ2-7; D call uncertain. The germline V gene encodes CDR1 MNHEY and CDR2 SVGAGI. V lost 6 bases, J lost 4 bases, and 13 bases lay in between. This CDR3 has 13 amino acids. The CDR3 protein is CASSRAPEYEQYF. CDR3 sequence (DNA): TGTGCCAGCAGCCGGGCACCCGAATACGAGCAGTACTTC.

The chain carries TRBV2 and TRBJ2-2; 8 bases fit TRBD1. This CDR3 comprises 15 residues. V dropped 6 bases and J dropped 1; count of bases not matched to a gene: 4. Looked up from germline, CDR1 is SNHLY and CDR2 is FYNNEI. This CDR3 reads CASSGQGRNTGELFF. In DNA form, the CDR3 reads TGTGCCAGCAGCGGACAGGGACGGAACACCGGGGAGCTGTTTTTT.

This clone was picked up one time. This chain uses TRBV18 with TRBJ1-1, with D possibly matching TRBD1 (6 bases). CDR3 length equals 13 residues. From germline, CDR1 is KGHSH and CDR2 LQKENI. V lost 5 bases and J 6 bases, leaving 13 bases between the germline ends. CDR3 bases: TGTGCCAGCTCAAAGGGGGAGGGGGCTGAAGCTTTCTTT. Its translation is CASSKGEGAEAFF. Complete variable domain (other parts from reference TRBV18 and TRBJ1-1): NAGVMQNPRHLVRRRGQEARLRCSPMKGHSHVYWYRQLPEEGLKFMVYLQKENIIDESGMPKERFSAEFPKEGPSILRIQQVVRGDSAAYFCASSKGEGAEAFFGQGTRLTVV.

The J gene is TRBJ1-1, the V gene TRBV2, with D possibly being TRBD1 (5 bases). The CDR3 sequence is 12 residues long. V was shortened by 7 bases and J by 5 bases, with 11 bases between the two germline ends. The germline gives CDR1 SNHLY, CDR2 FYNNEI. The CDR3 loop is CASNLNRTEAFF. DNA of the CDR3: TGTGCCAGCAACCTAAACAGGACTGAAGCTTTCTTT.

This chain links TRBV5-1 with TRBJ2-1; the D gene is possibly TRBD1 (6 bases). In germline, CDR1 is SGHRS, CDR2 YFSETQ. CDR3 length equals 15 residues. The V end was cut by 6 bases, the J end by 1 base, with 14 bases between. In nucleotides, the CDR3 is TGCGCCAGCACCCCCCAGGGGTTGTCCTACAATGAGCAGTTCTTC. Its translation: CASTPQGLSYNEQFF.

The V call is TRBV7-2, the J call TRBJ2-3, with TRBD2 matching 12 bases. Trimming at V came to 5 bases and at J to 1 base, leaving 10 bases not matched to a gene. Germline V gene data show CDR1 as SGHTA and CDR2 as FQGNSA. The CDR3 is 18 residues long. CDR3 region: CASSKRASGGAGTDTQYF. In nucleotides, the CDR3 is TGTGCCAGCAGCAAAAGGGCTAGCGGGGGGGCGGGCACAGATACGCAGTATTTT.

This sequence joins TRBV28 and TRBJ1-1; D might be TRBD1 (6 bases). CDR1 and CDR2 from the germline V gene are MDHEN and SYDVKM. CDR3 size: 14 residues. Trimming took 5 bases from V and 5 from J, leaving 15 bases between them. CDR3 loop: CASSPQGQGTEAFF. As DNA, the CDR3 is TGTGCCAGCAGTCCGCAGGGTCAGGGGACTGAAGCTTTCTTT.

This clone was recorded only once. The chain links TRBV4-1 to TRBJ1-4, with a possible D match to TRBD1 (6 bases). CDR3 length equals 16 residues. Germline V gene data show CDR1 as MGHRA and CDR2 as YSYEKL. V lost 0 bases to trimming and J lost 5 bases, with 13 bases between them. The CDR3 coding sequence is TGCGCCAGCAGCCAAGATCTGACAGGATGGAATGAAAAACTGTTTTTT. Its translation: CASSQDLTGWNEKLFF.

This clone was picked up one time. J is TRBJ2-2 and V is TRBV5-1; TRBD2 aligns across 7 bases. Germline V lookup: CDR1 SGHRS, CDR2 YFSETQ. The length of the CDR3 is 16 residues. Trimming took 0 bases from V and 3 from J; bases not matched to a gene: 5. The CDR3 reads CASSLGAGTDTGELFF. The CDR3 region has the DNA TGCGCCAGCAGCTTGGGAGCGGGAACGGACACCGGGGAGCTGTTTTTT.

V and J are TRBV19 and TRBJ2-3; 12 bases map to TRBD2. The ends lost 4 bases at V and 1 base at J; junction bases unmatched: 9. The CDR3 totals 18 residues. Germline CDR1 is LNHDA and CDR2 is SQIVND (reference sequence). The chain's CDR3 is CASSNPRLAGAGTDTQYF. The CDR3 nucleotides are TGTGCCAGTAGTAATCCTAGACTAGCGGGGGCCGGCACAGATACGCAGTATTTT.

J is TRBJ1-5 and V is TRBV2, with TRBD1 identical over 9 bases. J lost 5 bases, V lost 5 bases, and 7 bases had no gene match. This CDR3 contains 15 residues. Germline V CDR1 and CDR2: SNHLY, FYNNEI. CDR3 sequence: CASSPGQGVHQPQHF. The CDR3 coding sequence is TGTGCCAGCAGTCCGGGACAGGGAGTCCATCAGCCCCAGCATTTT.